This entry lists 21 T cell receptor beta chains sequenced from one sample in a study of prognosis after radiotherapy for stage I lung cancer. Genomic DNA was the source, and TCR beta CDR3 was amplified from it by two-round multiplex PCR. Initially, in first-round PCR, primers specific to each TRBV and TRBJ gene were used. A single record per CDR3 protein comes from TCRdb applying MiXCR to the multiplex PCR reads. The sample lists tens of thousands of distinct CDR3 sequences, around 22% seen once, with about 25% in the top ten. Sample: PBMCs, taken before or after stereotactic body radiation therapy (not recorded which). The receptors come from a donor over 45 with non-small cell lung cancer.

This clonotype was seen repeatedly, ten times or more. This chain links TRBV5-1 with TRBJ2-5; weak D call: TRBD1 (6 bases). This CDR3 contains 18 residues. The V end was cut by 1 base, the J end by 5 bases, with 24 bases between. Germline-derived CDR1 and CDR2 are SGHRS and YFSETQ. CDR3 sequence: CASSLLLRGRGSWETQYF. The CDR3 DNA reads TGCGCCAGCAGCTTGTTGCTTCGCGGAAGGGGGTCGTGGGAGACCCAGTACTTC.

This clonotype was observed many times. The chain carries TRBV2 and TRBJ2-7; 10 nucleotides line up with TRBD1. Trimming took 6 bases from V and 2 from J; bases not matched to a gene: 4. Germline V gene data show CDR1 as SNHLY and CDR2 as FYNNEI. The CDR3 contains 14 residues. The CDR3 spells CASRGTGVAYEQYF. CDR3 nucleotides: TGTGCCAGCAGGGGGACAGGGGTCGCCTACGAGCAGTACTTC.

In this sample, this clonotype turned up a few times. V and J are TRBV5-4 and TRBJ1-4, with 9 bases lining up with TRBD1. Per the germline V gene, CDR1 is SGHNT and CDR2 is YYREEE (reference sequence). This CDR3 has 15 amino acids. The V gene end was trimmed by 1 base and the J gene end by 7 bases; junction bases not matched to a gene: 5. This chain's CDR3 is CASSLRDRVGEKLFF. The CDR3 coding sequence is TGTGCCAGCAGCTTGAGGGACAGGGTCGGTGAAAAACTGTTTTTT.

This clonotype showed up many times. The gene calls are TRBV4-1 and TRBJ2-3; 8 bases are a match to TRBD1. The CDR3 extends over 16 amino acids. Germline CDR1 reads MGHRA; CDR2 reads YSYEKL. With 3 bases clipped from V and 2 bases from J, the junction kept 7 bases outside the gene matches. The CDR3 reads CASSHGQGGNTDTQYF. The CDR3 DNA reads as TGCGCCAGCAGCCATGGACAGGGCGGGAACACAGATACGCAGTATTTT.

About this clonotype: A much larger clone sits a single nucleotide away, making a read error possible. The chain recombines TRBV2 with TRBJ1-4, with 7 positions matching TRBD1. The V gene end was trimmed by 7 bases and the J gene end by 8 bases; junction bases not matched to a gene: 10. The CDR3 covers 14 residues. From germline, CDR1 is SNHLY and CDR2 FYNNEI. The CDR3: CASTRDSPVEKLFF. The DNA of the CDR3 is TGTGCCAGCACCCGGGACAGTCCTGTGGAAAAACTGTTTTTT.

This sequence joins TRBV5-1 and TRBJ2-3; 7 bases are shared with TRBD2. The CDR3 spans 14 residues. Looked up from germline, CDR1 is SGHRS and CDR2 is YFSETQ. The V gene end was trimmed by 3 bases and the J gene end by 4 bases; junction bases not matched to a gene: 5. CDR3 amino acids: CASSSGGRADTQYF. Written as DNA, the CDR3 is TGCGCCAGCAGCTCGGGGGGACGCGCAGATACGCAGTATTTT.

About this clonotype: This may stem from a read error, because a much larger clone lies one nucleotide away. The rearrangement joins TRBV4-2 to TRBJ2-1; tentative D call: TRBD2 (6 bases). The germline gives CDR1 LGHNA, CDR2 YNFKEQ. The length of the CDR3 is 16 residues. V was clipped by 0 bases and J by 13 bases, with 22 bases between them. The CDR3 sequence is CASSQDQASVSLRQFF. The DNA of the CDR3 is TGTGCCAGCAGCCAAGATCAGGCTAGCGTGTCATTGCGCCAGTTCTTC.

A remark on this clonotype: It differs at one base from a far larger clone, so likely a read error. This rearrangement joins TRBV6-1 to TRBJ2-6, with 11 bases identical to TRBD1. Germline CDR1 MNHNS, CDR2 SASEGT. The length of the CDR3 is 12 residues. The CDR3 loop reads CASRGDRGVPSF. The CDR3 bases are TGTGCCAGCAGGGGGGACAGGGGGGTTCCGTCCTTC.

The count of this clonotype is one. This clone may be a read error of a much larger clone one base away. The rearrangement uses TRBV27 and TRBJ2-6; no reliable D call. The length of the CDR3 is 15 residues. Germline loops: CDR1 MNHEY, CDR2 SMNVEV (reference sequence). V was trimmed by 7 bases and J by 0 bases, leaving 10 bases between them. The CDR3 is CASTAGVSGANVLTF. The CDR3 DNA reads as TGTGCCAGCACAGCCGGAGTCTCTGGGGCCAACGTCCTGACTTTC.

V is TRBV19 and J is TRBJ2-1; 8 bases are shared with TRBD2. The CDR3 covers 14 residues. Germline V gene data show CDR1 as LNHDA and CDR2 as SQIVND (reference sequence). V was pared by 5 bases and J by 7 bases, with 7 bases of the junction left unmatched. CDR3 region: CASSHRGGRNEQFF. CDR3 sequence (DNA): TGTGCCAGTAGTCACCGGGGGGGTCGGAATGAGCAGTTCTTC.

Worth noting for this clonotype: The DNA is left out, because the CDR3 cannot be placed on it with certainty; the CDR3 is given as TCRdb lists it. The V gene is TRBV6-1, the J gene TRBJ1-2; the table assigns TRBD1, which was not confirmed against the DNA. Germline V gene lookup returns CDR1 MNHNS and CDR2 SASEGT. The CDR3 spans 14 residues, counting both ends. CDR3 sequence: CASSVGQGAVGHTF.

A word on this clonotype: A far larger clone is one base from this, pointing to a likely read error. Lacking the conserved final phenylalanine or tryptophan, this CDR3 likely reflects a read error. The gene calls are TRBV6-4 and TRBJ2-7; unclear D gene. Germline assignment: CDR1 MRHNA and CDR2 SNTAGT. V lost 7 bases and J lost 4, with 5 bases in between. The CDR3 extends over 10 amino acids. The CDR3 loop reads CASTGYEQYL. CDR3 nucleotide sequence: TGTGCCAGCACAGGATACGAGCAGTACCTC.

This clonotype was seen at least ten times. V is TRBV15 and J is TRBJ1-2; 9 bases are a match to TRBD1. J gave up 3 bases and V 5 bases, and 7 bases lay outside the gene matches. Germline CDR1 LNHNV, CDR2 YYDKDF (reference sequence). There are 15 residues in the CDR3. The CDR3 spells CATSPPDRGDYGYTF. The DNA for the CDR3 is TGTGCCACCAGCCCTCCGGACAGGGGCGACTATGGCTACACCTTC.

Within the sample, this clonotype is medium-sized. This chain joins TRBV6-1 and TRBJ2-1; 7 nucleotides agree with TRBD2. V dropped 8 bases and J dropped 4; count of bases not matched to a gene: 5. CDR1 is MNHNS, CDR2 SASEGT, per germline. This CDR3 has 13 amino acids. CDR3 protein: CASGRESYNEQFF. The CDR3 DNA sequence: TGTGCCAGCGGGCGGGAGTCGTACAATGAGCAGTTCTTC.

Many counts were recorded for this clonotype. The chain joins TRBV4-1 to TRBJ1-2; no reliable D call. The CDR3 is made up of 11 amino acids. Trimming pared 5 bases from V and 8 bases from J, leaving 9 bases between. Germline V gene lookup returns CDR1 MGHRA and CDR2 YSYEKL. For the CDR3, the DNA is TGCGCCAGCAGCGGGGTTGGAGGCTACACCTTC. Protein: CASSGVGGYTF.

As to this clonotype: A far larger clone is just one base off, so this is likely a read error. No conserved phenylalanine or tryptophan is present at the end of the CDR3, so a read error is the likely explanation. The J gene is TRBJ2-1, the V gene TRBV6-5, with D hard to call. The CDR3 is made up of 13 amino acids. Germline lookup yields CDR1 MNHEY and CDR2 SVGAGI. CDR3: CASSDSTHNEQFY. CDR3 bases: TGTGCCAGCAGTGACTCGACTCACAATGAGCAGTTCTAC.

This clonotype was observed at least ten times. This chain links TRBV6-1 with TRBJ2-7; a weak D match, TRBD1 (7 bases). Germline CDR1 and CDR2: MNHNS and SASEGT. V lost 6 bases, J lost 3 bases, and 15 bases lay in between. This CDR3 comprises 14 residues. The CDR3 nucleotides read TGTGCCAGCAGGCAGGGGGACTTAAACTACGAGCAGTACTTC. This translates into CASRQGDLNYEQYF.

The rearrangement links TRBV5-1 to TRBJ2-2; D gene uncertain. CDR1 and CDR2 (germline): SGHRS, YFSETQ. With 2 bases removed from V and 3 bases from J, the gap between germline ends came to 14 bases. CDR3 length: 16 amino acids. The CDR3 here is CASSLGGFSYTGELFF. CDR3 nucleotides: TGCGCCAGCAGCTTAGGTGGGTTCTCGTACACCGGGGAGCTGTTTTTT.

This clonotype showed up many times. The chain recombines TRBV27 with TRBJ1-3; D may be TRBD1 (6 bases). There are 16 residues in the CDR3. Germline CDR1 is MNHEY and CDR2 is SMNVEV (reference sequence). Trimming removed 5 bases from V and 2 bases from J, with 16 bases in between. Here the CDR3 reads CASSPQGNLPGNTIYF. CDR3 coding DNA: TGTGCCAGCAGTCCACAGGGAAATCTCCCTGGAAACACCATATATTTT.

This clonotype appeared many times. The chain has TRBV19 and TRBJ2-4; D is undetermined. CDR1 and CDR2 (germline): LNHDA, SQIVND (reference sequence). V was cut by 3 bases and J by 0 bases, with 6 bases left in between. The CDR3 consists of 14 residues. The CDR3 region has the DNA TGTGCCAGTAGTATTCTATTAGCCAAAAACATTCAGTACTTC. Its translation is CASSILLAKNIQYF.

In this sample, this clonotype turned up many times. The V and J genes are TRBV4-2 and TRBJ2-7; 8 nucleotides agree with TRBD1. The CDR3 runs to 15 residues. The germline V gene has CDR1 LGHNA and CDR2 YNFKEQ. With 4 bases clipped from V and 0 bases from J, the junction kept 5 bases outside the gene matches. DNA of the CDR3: TGTGCCAGCAGCCTTGGACAGGGCTACTCCTACGAGCAGTACTTC. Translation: CASSLGQGYSYEQYF.